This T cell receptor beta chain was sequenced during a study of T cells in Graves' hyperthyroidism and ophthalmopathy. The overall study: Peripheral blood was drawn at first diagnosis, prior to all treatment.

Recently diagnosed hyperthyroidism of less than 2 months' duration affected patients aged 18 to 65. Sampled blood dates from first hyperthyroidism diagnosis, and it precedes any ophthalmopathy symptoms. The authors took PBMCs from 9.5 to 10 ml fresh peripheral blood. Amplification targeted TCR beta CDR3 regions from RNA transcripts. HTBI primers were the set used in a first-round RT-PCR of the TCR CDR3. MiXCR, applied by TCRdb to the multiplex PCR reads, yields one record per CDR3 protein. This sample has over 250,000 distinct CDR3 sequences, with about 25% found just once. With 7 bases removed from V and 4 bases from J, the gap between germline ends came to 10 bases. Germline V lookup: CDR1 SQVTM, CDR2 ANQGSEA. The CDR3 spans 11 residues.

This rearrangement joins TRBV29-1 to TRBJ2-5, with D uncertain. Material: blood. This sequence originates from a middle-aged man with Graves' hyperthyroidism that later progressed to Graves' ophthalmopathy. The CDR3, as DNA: TGCAGCGGTGTTAAGAGAGAGACCCAGTACTTC. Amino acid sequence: CSGVKRETQYF. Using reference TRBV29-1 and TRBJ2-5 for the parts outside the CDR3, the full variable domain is SAVISQKPSRDICQRGTSLTIQCQVDSQVTMMFWYRQQPGQSLTLIATANQGSEATYESGFVIDKFPISRPNLTFSTLTVSNMSPEDSSIYLCSGVKRETQYFGPGTRLLVL.